The clone carrying this TCR beta chain was seen a few times. Antigen unknown. The DNA ends 3 residues before the CDR3 does, and the rest of the CDR3 is filled in from the germline J gene. Generated by immunoSEQ multiplex PCR, the TCRdb table keeps only in-frame clones and is missing some. The record shows about 12,000 clones for this sample, with no singletons present. The CVID group had 15 females and 25 to 30 males, mean age roughly 40. This CDR3 has 15 amino acids. With V trimmed by 5 bases and J by 4 bases, 4 bases remained unmatched. Germline V lookup: CDR1 SGHAT, CDR2 FQDESV (reference sequence). This specimen belongs to a study of T cell clonality in common variable immunodeficiency. General study results and limits: Shared TCRbeta clones were fewer between CVID subjects than controls. Reportedly, TCR beta sequences from common variable immunodeficiency showed fewer deletions and N-nucleotide insertions.

The material sequenced was peripheral blood mononuclear cells. The V call is TRBV11-1, the J call TRBJ2-1; 11 bases are a match to TRBD2. This receptor was obtained from a human donor with common variable immunodeficiency. Partial CDR3 DNA: TGTGCCAGCAGCCTTCGGACTAGCGGGTACAATGAG. The encoded protein is CASSLRTSGYNE. The full CDR3 protein is CASSLRTSGYNEQFF.